Below are 9 T cell receptor beta chains sequenced from a single sample in a study of technical replicates of blood from several donors (dated by TCRdb to 2017 to 2019). The library was obtained by the immunoSEQ multiplex PCR assay. This is the immuneACCESS table as TCRdb keeps it, with only in-frame sequences that have V and J called. A part of the clones is gone; compared with another copy, unresolved V genes explain less than half, and the rest is unexplained. The sample table lists about 60,000 clones, around nine tenths of them with a count of one. The top ten clonotypes cover roughly 5.2% of the sample. Material for sequencing was PBMCs. The receptor set was obtained from a human donor in good health. Some clones in this sample may be carry-over from other donors' samples.

J is TRBJ1-1 and V is TRBV30; D not certain. This CDR3 comprises 13 residues. Trimming took 4 bases from V and 0 from J, leaving 9 bases between them. CDR1 is GTSNPN, CDR2 SVGIG, per germline (reference sequence). Written as DNA, the CDR3 is TGTGCCTGGAACACCGCCATGAACACTGAAGCTTTCTTT. It encodes CAWNTAMNTEAFF.

The rearrangement links TRBV19 to TRBJ2-1; the match to TRBD2 covers 9 bases. V shed 7 bases and J 9 bases; nucleotides not matched to a gene: 7. Germline V gene lookup returns CDR1 LNHDA and CDR2 SQIVND (reference sequence). CDR3 length equals 13 residues. CDR3 sequence (DNA): TGTGCCAGTACTTGGCGGGGGGGTAGTGAGCAGTTCTTC. It specifies CASTWRGGSEQFF. The full variable domain, its missing parts supplied by reference TRBV19 and TRBJ2-1, is DGGITQSPKYLFRKEGQNVTLSCEQNLNHDAMYWYRQDPGQGLRLIYYSQIVNDFQKGDIAEGYSVSREKKESFPLTVTSAQKNPTAFYLCASTWRGGSEQFFGPGTRLTVL.

The chain is built from TRBV18 and TRBJ1-6; TRBD1 matches at 7 bases. The CDR3 is 16 residues long. V was pared by 1 base and J by 8 bases, with 8 bases of the junction left unmatched. The V gene's germline CDR1 is KGHSH and CDR2 LQKENI. The CDR3 loop reads CASSPRAGGLDSPLHF. The CDR3 DNA follows: TGTGCCAGCTCACCACGGGCAGGGGGATTGGATTCACCCCTCCACTTT. Supplemented by reference TRBV18 and TRBJ1-6, the full variable domain reads NAGVMQNPRHLVRRRGQEARLRCSPMKGHSHVYWYRQLPEEGLKFMVYLQKENIIDESGMPKERFSAEFPKEGPSILRIQQVVRGDSAAYFCASSPRAGGLDSPLHFGNGTRLTVT.

The rearrangement links TRBV19 to TRBJ1-2; TRBD1 matches at 9 bases. Trimming removed 4 bases from V and 7 bases from J; junction bases left unmatched: 10. Per the germline V gene, CDR1 is LNHDA and CDR2 is SQIVND (reference sequence). CDR3 length: 15 amino acids. The CDR3 is CASSTDRGTIFGYTF. CDR3 nucleotide sequence: TGTGCCAGTAGTACGGACAGGGGAACTATCTTTGGCTACACCTTC.

This clone has a single count. The chain has TRBV30 and TRBJ2-1; D is undetermined. The CDR3 extends over 13 amino acids. Per the germline V gene, CDR1 is GTSNPN and CDR2 is SVGIG (reference sequence). Trimming took off 3 bases at V and 3 bases at J, with 9 bases between the two ends. In DNA, the CDR3 is TGTGCCTGGAGGTCCCCCTTCTACAATGAGCAGTTCTTC. This translates into CAWRSPFYNEQFF.

This clone was counted once. The gene calls are TRBV4-1 and TRBJ2-7; tentative D call: TRBD1 (6 bases). Germline CDR1 and CDR2: MGHRA and YSYEKL. Trimming took off 1 base at V and 3 bases at J, with 10 bases between the two ends. The CDR3 covers 14 residues. CDR3 bases: TGCGCCAGCAGCCAAGTCACAGGGAACTACGAGCAGTACTTC. Its translation: CASSQVTGNYEQYF.

The V and J genes are TRBV4-3 and TRBJ1-2; D is ambiguous. The CDR3 extends over 15 amino acids. Germline V gene sequence: CDR1 LGHNA, CDR2 YSLEER. V was cut by 4 bases and J by 7 bases, with 19 bases left in between. DNA for the CDR3: TGCGCCAGCAGCCGAGCCGGTAATAATGATGCTGGCTACACCTTC. It translates to CASSRAGNNDAGYTF.

There are a few counts of this clone. This sequence joins TRBV5-1 and TRBJ1-1; maybe TRBD1 (5 bases). Germline lookup yields CDR1 SGHRS and CDR2 YFSETQ. CDR3 length: 15 residues. Deletions cut 0 bases from V and 3 bases from J, with 12 bases between. The CDR3 coding sequence is TGCGCCAGCAGCTTGGTCCGCAGGGAGGACACTGAAGCTTTCTTT. It is translated as CASSLVRREDTEAFF.

The V call is TRBV11-2, the J call TRBJ1-1; tentative D call: TRBD1 (6 bases). CDR3 size: 12 residues. The germline V gene encodes CDR1 SGHAT and CDR2 FQNNGV. V lost 5 bases and J lost 11, with 15 bases in between. The CDR3 nucleotides are TGTGCCAGCAGCGCGCAGAGGCAGGGGGCTTTCTTT. This sequence encodes CASSAQRQGAFF.